Listed below are T cell receptor beta chains from one sample, sequenced in a study of blood T cells in healthy people across ages. One entry per CDR3 protein results from TCRdb running MiXCR on the 5' RACE reads. The data show about 800,000 distinct CDR3 sequences, roughly 60% seen once. The specimen was blood. These receptors all come from a man aged 25 to 40 in good health. Each CDR3 is given with its conserved first and last residue. Each record gives: J gene, clone size, V gene, D gene, CDR3 protein, CDR3 DNA. D genes are given only for firm matches. Clone size is given for some rows only: seen once, a few or many times, or a class if the clone is expanded.

>TRBJ2-3|few|TRBV20-1|NA
CSASPQGGDTQYF
TGCAGTGCTAGCCCTCAGGGAGGCGATACGCAGTATTTT
>TRBJ2-5|NA|TRBV20-1|NA
CSATPLSGQIQETQYF
TGCAGTGCTACTCCCCTGTCGGGGCAGATTCAAGAGACCCAGTACTTC
>TRBJ2-7|NA|TRBV7-4|NA
CASIGGGMGGLSYEQYF
TGTGCCAGCATCGGAGGGGGGATGGGAGGTCTCTCCTACGAGCAGTACTTC
>TRBJ2-5|NA|TRBV5-5|NA
CASSLRTGGMETQYF
TGTGCCAGCAGCCTACGGACTGGGGGAATGGAGACCCAGTACTTC
>TRBJ1-5|few|TRBV7-2|NA
CASSEGLNQPQHF
TGTGCCAGCAGTGAGGGCTTGAATCAGCCCCAGCATTTT
>TRBJ2-5|NA|TRBV6-2/TRBV6-3|TRBD2
CASRRPRTSGRAGEQYF
TGTGCCAGCAGGCGGCCACGGACTAGCGGGAGGGCGGGTGAGCAGTACTTC
>TRBJ2-1|many|TRBV25-1|NA
CASSEWGGLFF
TGTGCCAGCAGTGAATGGGGTGGACTGTTCTTC
>TRBJ1-5|NA|TRBV28|NA
CASSLMGGVFQPQHF
TGTGCCAGCAGTTTGATGGGGGGCGTATTTCAGCCCCAGCATTTT
>TRBJ2-5|many|TRBV20-1|TRBD1
CSIPTGEQETQYF
TGCAGTATCCCGACAGGGGAACAAGAGACCCAGTACTTC
>TRBJ1-1|NA|TRBV5-1|TRBD1
CASSGGQGWTEAFF
TGCGCCAGCAGCGGAGGACAGGGTTGGACTGAAGCTTTCTTT